This paragraph covers one T cell receptor beta chain sequence. This sample is drawn from a study of blood T cell repertoires in COVID-19. Study details: T cells, B-cell-depleted T cells, or PBMCs supplied cDNA or gDNA.

Using immunoSEQ multiplex PCR, the repertoire was profiled, and TCRdb retains in-frame clones only, with some absent. The profile shows about 260,000 clones, about 85% of them singletons. Sequencing input: peripheral blood. The TCR originated in a man aged 55 to 70 with acute or convalescent COVID-19.

The CDR3 bases are TGTGCCAGCTCACCACCAGCGGGACAGGGGACTCGTGGCTACACCTTC. It specifies CASSPPAGQGTRGYTF. The chain carries TRBV18 and TRBJ1-2; 10 bases align to TRBD1. Germline CDR1 reads KGHSH; CDR2 reads LQKENI. Trimming removed 0 bases from V and 7 bases from J; junction bases left unmatched: 8. The CDR3 runs 16 residues.